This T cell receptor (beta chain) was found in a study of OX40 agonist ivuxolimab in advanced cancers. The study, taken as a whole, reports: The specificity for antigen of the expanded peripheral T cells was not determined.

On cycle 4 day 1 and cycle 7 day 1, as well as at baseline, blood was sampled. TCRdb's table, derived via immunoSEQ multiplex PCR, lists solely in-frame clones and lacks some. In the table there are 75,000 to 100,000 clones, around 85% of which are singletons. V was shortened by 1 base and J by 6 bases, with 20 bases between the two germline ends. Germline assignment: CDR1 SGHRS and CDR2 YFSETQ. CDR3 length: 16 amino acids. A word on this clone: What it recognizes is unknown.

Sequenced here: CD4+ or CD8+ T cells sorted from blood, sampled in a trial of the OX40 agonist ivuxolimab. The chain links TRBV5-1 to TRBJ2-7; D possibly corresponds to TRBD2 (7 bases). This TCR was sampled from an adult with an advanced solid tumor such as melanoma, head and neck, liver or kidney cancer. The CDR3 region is CASSLLGGGSVPEQYF. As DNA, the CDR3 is TGCGCCAGCAGCTTGTTAGGGGGGGGCTCGGTACCCGAGCAGTACTTC.